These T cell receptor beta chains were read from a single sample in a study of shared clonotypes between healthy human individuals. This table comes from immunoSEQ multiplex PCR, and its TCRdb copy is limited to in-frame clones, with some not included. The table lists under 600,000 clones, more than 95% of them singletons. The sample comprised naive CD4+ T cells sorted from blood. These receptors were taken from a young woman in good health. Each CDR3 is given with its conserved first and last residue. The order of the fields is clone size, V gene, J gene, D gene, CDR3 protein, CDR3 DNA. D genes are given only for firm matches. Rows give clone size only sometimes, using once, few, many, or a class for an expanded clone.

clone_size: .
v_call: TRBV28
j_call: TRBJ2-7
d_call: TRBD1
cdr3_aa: CASIGPGTGDEQYF
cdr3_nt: TGTGCCAGCATCGGTCCCGGGACAGGGGACGAGCAGTACTTC

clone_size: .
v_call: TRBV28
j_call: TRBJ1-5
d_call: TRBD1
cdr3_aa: CASSLGGTALNQPQHF
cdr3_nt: TGTGCCAGCAGTTTAGGGGGGACAGCGCTCAATCAGCCCCAGCATTTT

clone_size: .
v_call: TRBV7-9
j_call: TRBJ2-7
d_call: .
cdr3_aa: CASSPGGYEQYF
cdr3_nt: TGTGCCAGCAGCCCCGGGGGCTACGAGCAGTACTTC

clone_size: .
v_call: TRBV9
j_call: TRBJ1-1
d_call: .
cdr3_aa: CASSETGATEAFF
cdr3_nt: TGTGCCAGCAGCGAGACGGGCGCCACTGAAGCTTTCTTT

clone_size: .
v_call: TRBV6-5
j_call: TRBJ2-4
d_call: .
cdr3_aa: CASSYSTKAKNIQYF
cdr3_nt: TGTGCCAGCAGTTACTCGACTAAGGCCAAAAACATTCAGTACTTC

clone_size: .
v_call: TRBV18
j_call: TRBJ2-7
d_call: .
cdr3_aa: CASSPSWGIADEQYF
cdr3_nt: TGTGCCAGCTCACCTTCCTGGGGAATAGCGGACGAGCAGTACTTC

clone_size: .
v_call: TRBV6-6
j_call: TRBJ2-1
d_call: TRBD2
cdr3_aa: CASSYSGDKRNEQFF
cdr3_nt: TGTGCCAGCAGCTACAGCGGGGATAAGCGGAATGAGCAGTTCTTC

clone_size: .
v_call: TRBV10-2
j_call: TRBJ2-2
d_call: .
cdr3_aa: CASSEGEYNTGELFF
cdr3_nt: TGCGCCAGCAGTGAAGGGGAGTACAACACCGGGGAGCTGTTTTTT

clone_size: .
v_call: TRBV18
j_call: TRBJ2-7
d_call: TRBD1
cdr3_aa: CASSPALHRDRTYEQYF
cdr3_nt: TGTGCCAGCTCACCAGCTCTCCACCGGGACAGGACCTACGAGCAGTACTTC

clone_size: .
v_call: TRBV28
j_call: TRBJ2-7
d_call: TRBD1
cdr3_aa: CASSSPATGDHYEQYF
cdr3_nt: TGTGCCAGCAGTTCCCCCGCGACAGGGGACCACTACGAGCAGTACTTC

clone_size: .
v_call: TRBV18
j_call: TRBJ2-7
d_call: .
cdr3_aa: CASSPKADEQYF
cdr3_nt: TGTGCCAGCTCCCCCAAGGCGGACGAGCAGTACTTC

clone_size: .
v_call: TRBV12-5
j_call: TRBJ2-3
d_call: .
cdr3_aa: CASGLYGVSTDTQYF
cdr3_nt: TGTGCTAGTGGTTTGTACGGTGTTAGCACAGATACGCAGTATTTT

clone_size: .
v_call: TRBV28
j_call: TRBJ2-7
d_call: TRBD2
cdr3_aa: CASSAGGRISGGEQYF
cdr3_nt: TGTGCCAGCAGTGCGGGGGGGAGAATATCGGGCGGCGAGCAGTACTTC

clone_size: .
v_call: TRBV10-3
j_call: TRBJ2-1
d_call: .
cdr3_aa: CAISGALGYNEQFF
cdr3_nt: TGTGCCATCAGTGGGGCCCTGGGGTACAATGAGCAGTTCTTC

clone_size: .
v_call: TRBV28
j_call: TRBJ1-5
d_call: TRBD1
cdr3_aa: CASSNGQGVRQPQHF
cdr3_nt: TGTGCCAGCAGCAATGGGCAGGGGGTACGTCAGCCCCAGCATTTT

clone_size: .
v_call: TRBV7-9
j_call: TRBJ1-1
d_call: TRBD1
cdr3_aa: CASRPWGQLNTEAFF
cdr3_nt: TGTGCCAGCAGGCCCTGGGGACAGCTGAACACTGAAGCTTTCTTT

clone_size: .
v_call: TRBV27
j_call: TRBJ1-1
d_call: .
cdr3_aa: CASNRRELATEAFF
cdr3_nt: TGTGCCAGCAACCGCAGGGAATTGGCAACTGAAGCTTTCTTT

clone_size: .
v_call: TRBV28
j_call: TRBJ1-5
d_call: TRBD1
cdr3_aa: CASGTGGQPQHF
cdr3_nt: TGTGCCAGCGGGACAGGGGGACAGCCCCAGCATTTT

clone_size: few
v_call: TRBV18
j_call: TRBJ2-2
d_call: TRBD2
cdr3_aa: CASSPSGTSGSIGELFF
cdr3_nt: TGTGCCAGCTCACCGTCCGGGACTAGCGGGAGTATCGGGGAGCTGTTTTTT

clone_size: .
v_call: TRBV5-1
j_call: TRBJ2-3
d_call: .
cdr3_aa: CASSSFGTTDTQYF
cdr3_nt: TGCGCCAGCAGCAGTTTCGGAACCACAGATACGCAGTATTTT

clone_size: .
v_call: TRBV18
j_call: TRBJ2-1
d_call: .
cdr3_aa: CASSLGTSPQNEQFF
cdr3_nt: TGTGCCAGCTCACTTGGGACTTCCCCCCAGAATGAGCAGTTCTTC

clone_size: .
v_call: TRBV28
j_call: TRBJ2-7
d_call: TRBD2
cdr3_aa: CASSYWPASGSFSYEQYF
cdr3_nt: TGTGCCAGCAGTTATTGGCCGGCTAGCGGGAGCTTCTCCTACGAGCAGTACTTC

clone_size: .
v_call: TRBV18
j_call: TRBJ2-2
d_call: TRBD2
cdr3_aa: CASSPAELAGLNTGELFF
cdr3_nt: TGTGCCAGCTCACCTGCGGAACTAGCGGGTCTAAACACCGGGGAGCTGTTTTTT

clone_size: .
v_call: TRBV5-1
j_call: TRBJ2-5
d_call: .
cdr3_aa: CASTAGASVGETQYF
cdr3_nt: TGCGCCAGCACGGCCGGCGCTAGCGTCGGAGAGACCCAGTACTTC

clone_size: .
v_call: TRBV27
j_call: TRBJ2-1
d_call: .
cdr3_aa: CASSLTSVSYNEQFF
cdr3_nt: TGTGCCAGCAGTTTAACAAGCGTTTCCTACAATGAGCAGTTCTTC

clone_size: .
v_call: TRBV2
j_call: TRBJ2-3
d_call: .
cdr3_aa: CASKRDSTDTQYF
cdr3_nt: TGTGCCAGCAAAAGGGACAGCACAGATACGCAGTATTTT

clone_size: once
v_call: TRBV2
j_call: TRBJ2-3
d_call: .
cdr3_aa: CASSDGRGTDTQYF
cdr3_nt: TGTGCCAGCAGTGACGGCCGGGGCACAGATACGCAGTATTTT

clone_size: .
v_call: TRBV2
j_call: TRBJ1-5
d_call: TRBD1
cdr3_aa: CASSPPWDRVVQPQHF
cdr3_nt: TGTGCCAGCAGTCCCCCATGGGACAGGGTCGTGCAGCCCCAGCATTTT

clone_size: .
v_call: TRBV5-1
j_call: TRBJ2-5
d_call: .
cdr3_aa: CASSWSEETQYF
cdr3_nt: TGCGCCAGCAGTTGGAGTGAAGAGACCCAGTACTTC

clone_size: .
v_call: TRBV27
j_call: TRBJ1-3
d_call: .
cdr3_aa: CASSLDRRGNTIYF
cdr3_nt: TGTGCCAGCAGTTTAGACAGGCGTGGAAACACCATATATTTT

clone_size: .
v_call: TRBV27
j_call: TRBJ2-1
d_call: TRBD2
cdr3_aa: CASRWTSGSHVDEQFF
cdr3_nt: TGTGCCAGCAGATGGACTAGCGGGAGCCATGTAGATGAGCAGTTCTTC

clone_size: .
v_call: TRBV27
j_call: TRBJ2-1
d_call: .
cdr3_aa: CASSLSEGLIPFF
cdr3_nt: TGTGCCAGCAGTTTATCCGAAGGGCTAATTCCGTTCTTC

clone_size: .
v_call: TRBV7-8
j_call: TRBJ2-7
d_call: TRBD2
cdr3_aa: CASSLRLAGAYEQYF
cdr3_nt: TGTGCCAGCAGCTTAAGACTAGCGGGAGCTTACGAGCAGTACTTC

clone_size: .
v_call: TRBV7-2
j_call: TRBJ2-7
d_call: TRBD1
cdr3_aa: CASSLDRGAYEQYF
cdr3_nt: TGTGCCAGCAGCTTAGACAGGGGTGCCTACGAGCAGTACTTC

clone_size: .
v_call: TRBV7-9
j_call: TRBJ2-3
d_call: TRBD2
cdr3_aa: CASSWRTSGRLTDTQYF
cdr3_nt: TGTGCCAGCAGCTGGAGGACTAGCGGGAGACTCACAGATACGCAGTATTTT

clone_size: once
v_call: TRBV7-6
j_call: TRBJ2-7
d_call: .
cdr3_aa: CASSPGRDLASYEQYF
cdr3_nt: TGTGCCAGCAGCCCGGGCCGGGACCTCGCCTCCTACGAGCAGTACTTC

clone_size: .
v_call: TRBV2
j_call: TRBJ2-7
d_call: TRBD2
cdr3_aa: CASTRTSGSYEQYF
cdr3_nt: TGTGCCAGCACCCGGACTAGCGGGAGTTACGAGCAGTACTTC

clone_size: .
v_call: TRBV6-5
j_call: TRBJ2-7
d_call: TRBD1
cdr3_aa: CASSRDRGYEQYF
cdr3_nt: TGTGCCAGCAGTAGGGACAGGGGCTACGAGCAGTACTTC

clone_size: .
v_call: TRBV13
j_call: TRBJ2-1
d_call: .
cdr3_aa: CASSRYNFLSYNEQFF
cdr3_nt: TGTGCCAGCAGCCGGTACAATTTTCTATCTTACAATGAGCAGTTCTTC

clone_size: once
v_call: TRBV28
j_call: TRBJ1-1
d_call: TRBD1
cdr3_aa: CASSESNRGAFF
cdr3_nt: TGTGCCAGCAGTGAATCGAACAGGGGCGCTTTCTTT

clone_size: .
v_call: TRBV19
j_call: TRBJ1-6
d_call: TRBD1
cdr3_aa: CASSIDRGGNSPLHF
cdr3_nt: TGTGCCAGTAGTATCGACAGGGGTGGCAATTCACCCCTCCACTTT

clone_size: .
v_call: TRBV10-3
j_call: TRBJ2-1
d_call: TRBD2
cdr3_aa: CAIMGLAGANEQFF
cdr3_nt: TGTGCCATCATGGGACTAGCGGGAGCAAATGAGCAGTTCTTC

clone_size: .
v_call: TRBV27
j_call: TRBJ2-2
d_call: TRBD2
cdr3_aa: CASSSSGRINTGELFF
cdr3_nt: TGTGCCAGCAGTTCAAGCGGGAGGATTAACACCGGGGAGCTGTTTTTT

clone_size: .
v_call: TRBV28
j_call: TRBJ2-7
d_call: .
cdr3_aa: CASSSSSFLEQYF
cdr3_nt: TGTGCCAGCAGTTCCTCTAGTTTCCTAGAGCAGTACTTC

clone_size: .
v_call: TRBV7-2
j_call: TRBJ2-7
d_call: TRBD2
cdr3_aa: CASSLRRTSGSYEQYF
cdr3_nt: TGTGCCAGCAGCTTAAGGCGGACTAGCGGGAGTTACGAGCAGTACTTC

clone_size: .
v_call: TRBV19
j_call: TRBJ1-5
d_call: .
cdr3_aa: CASSMDRNRPQHF
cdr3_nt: TGTGCCAGTAGTATGGACCGGAATCGGCCCCAGCATTTT

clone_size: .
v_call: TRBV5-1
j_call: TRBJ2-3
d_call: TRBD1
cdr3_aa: CASSLAGGDTQYF
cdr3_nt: TGCGCCAGCAGCTTGGCAGGGGGAGATACGCAGTATTTT

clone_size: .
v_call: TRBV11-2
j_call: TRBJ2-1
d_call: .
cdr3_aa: CAGFLGQFF
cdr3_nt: TGTGCCGGATTTTTGGGGCAGTTCTTC

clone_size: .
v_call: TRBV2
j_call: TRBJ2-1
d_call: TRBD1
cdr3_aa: CASSEGQGNYNEQFF
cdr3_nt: TGTGCCAGCAGTGAGGGACAGGGAAACTACAATGAGCAGTTCTTC

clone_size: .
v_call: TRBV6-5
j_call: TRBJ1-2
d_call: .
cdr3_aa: CASGRDYGYTF
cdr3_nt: TGTGCCAGCGGTCGGGACTATGGCTACACCTTC

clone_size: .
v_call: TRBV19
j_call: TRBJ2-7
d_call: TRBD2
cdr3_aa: CASSRLAGDSYEQYF
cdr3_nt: TGTGCCAGTAGTAGACTAGCGGGGGACTCCTACGAGCAGTACTTC

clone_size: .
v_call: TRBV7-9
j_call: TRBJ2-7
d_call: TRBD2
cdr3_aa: CASSPSGSSYEQYF
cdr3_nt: TGTGCCAGCAGCCCTAGCGGGAGTAGCTACGAGCAGTACTTC

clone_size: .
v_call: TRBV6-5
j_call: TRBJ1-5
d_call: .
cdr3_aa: CASSYTRIGQPQHF
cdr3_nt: TGTGCCAGCAGTTACACCAGAATAGGTCAGCCCCAGCATTTT